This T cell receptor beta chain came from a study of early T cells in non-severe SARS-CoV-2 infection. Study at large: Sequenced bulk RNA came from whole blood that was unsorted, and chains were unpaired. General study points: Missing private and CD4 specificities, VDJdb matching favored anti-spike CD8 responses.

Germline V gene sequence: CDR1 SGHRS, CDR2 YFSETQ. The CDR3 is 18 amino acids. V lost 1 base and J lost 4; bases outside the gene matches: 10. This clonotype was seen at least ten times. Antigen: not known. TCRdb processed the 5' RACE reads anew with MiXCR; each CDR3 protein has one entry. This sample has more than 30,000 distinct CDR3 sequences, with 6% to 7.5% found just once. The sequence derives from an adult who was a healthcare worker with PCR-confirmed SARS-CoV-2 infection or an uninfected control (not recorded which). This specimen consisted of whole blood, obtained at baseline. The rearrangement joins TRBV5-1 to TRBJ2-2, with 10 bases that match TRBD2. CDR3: CASSLMPSGGGSTGELFF. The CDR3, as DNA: TGCGCCAGCAGCTTGATGCCTAGCGGGGGTGGAAGCACCGGGGAGCTGTTTTTT.